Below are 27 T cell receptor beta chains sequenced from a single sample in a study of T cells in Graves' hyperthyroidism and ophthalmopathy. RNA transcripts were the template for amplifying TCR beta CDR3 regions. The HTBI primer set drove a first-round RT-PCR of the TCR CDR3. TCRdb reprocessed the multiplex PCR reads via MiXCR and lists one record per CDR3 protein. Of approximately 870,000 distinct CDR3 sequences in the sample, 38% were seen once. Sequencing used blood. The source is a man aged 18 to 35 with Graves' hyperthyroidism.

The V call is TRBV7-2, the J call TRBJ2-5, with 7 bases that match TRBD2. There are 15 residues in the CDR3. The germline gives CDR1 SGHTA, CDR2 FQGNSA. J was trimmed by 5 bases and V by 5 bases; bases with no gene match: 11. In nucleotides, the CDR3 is TGTGCCAGCAGCCGCCGGGACTACCCCCGGGAGACCCAGTACTTC. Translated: CASSRRDYPRETQYF.

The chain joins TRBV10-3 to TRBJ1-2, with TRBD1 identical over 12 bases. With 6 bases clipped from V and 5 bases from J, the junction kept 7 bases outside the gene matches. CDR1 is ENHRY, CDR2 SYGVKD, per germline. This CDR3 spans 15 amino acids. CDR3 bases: TGTGCCATCAGCGCCGGGGACAGGGGGCGTTATGGCTACACCTTC. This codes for CAISAGDRGRYGYTF.

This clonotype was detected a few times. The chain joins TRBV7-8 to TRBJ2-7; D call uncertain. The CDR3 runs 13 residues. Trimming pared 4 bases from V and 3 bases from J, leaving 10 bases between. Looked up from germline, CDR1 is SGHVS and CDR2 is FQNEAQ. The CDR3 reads CASSWSSNYEQYF. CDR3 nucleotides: TGTGCCAGCAGCTGGAGTTCCAACTACGAGCAGTACTTC.

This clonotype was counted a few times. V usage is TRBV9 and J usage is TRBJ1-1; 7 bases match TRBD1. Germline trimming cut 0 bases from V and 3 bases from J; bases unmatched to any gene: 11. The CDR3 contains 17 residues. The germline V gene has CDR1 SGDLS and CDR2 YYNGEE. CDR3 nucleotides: TGTGCCAGCAGCGTAGATTCCCGGACAGGCGCACACACTGAAGCTTTCTTT. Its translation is CASSVDSRTGAHTEAFF.

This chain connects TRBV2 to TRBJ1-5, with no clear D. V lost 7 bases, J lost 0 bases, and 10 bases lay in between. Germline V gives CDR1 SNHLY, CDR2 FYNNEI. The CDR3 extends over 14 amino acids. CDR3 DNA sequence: TGTGCCAGCACGACGGGCTATAGCAATCAGCCCCAGCATTTT. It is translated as CASTTGYSNQPQHF.

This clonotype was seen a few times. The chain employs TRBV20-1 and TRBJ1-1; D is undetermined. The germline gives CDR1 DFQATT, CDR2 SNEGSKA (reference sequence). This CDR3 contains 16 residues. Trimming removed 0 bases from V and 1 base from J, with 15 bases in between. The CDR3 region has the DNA TGCAGTGCTAGAGATTTTGTGGAACCTTCGAACACTGAAGCTTTCTTT. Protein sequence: CSARDFVEPSNTEAFF.

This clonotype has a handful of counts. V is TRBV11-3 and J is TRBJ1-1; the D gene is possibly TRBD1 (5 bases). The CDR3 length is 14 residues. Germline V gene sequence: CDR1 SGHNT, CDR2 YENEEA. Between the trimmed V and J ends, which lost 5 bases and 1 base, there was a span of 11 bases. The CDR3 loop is CASSPDSKNTEAFF. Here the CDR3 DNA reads TGTGCCAGCAGCCCTGACAGTAAGAACACTGAAGCTTTCTTT.

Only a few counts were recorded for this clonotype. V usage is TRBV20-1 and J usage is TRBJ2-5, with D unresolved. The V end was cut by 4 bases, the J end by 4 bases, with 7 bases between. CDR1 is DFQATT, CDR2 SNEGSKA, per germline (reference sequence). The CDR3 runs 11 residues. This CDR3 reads CSAKVVETQYF. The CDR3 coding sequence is TGCAGTGCTAAGGTGGTAGAGACCCAGTACTTC.

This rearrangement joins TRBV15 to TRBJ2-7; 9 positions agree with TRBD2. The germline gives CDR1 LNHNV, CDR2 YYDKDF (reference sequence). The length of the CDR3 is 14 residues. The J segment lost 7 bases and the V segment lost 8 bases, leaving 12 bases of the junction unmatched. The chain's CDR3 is CATAGTSNTGEQYF. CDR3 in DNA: TGTGCCACCGCGGGGACTAGCAACACCGGGGAGCAGTACTTC.

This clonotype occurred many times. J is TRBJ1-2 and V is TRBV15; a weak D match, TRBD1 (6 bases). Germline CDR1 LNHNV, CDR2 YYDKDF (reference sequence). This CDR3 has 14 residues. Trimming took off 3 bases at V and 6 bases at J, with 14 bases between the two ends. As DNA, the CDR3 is TGTGCCACCAGCAGGGACTTCGGGACAAATGGCTACACCTTC. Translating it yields CATSRDFGTNGYTF.

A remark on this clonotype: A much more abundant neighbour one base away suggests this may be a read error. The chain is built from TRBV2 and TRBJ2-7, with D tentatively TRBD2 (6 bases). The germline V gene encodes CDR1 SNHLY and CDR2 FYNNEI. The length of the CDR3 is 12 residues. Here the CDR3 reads CASAGNSCEQYF. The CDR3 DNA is TGTGCCAGCGCGGGGAACTCCTGCGAGCAGTACTTC.

The chain's CDR3 is CASSYPGVSNTEAFF. The DNA for the CDR3 is TGTGCCAGTAGCTATCCCGGGGTTTCGAACACTGAAGCTTTCTTT. The chain has TRBV19 and TRBJ1-1, with unresolved D. The V end lost 6 bases, the J end lost 1 base, and 15 bases lay between the germline ends. Germline V lookup: CDR1 LNHDA, CDR2 SQIVND (reference sequence). CDR3 length equals 15 residues. The full variable domain, with the rest looked up from reference TRBV19 and TRBJ1-1, is DGGITQSPKYLFRKEGQNVTLSCEQNLNHDAMYWYRQDPGQGLRLIYYSQIVNDFQKGDIAEGYSVSREKKESFPLTVTSAQKNPTAFYLCASSYPGVSNTEAFFGQGTRLTVV.

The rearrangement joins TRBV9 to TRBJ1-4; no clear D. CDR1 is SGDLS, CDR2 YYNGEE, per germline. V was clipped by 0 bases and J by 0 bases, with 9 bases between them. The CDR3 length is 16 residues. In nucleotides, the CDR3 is TGTGCCAGCAGCGTAGCCGGGAGGACAACTAATGAAAAACTGTTTTTT. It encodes CASSVAGRTTNEKLFF.

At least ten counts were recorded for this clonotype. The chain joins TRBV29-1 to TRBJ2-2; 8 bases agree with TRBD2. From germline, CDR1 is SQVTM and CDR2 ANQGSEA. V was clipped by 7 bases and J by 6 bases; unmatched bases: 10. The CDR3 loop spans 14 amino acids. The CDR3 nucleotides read TGCAGCGGCTCAAGCGGGAGTGGGGCCGGGGAGCTGTTTTTT. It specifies CSGSSGSGAGELFF.

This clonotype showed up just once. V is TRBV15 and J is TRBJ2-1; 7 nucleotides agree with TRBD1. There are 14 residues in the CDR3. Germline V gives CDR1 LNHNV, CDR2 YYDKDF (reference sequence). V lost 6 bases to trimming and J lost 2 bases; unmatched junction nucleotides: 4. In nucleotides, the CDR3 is TGTGCCACCAGACGACAGGGCCCCTACAATGAGCAGTTCTTC. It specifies CATRRQGPYNEQFF.

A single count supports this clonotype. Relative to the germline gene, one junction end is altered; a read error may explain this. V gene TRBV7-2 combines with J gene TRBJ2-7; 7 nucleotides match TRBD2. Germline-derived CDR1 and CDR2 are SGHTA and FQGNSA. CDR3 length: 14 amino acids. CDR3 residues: CASSPCRGVYELYF. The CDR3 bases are TGTGCCAGCAGCCCTTGTCGGGGGGTTTACGAGCTGTACTTC.

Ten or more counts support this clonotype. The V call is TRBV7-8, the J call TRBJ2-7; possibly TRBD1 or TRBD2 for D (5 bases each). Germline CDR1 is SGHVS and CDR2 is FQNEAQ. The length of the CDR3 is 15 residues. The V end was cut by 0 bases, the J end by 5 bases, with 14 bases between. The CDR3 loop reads CASSLAGTADHEQYF. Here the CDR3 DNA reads TGTGCCAGCAGCTTAGCGGGGACGGCTGACCACGAGCAGTACTTC.

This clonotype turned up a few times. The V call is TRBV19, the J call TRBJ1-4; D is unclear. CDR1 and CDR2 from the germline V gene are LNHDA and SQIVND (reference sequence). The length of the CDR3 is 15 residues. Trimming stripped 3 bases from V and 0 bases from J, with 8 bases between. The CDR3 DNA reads TGTGCCAGTAGTATCCCGCGGGCAACTAATGAAAAACTGTTTTTT. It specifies CASSIPRATNEKLFF.

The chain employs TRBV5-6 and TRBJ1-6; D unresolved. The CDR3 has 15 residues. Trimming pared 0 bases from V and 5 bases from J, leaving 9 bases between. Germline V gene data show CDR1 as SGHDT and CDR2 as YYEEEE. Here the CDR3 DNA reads TGTGCCAGCAGCTTGGAATACGGAAATAATTCACCCCTCCACTTT. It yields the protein CASSLEYGNNSPLHF.

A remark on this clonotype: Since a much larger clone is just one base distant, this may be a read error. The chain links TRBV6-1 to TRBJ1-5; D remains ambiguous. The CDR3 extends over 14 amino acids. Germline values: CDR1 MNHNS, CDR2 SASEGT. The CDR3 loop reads CAGSPAADNQPQHF. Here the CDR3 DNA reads TGTGCCGGCAGTCCGGCCGCTGACAATCAGCCCCAGCATTTT.

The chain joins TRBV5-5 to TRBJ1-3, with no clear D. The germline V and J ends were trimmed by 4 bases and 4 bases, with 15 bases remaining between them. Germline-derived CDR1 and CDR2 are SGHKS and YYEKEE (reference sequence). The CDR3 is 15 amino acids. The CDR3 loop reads CASSQEVKGGNTIYF. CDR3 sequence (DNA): TGTGCCAGCAGCCAAGAAGTCAAGGGAGGAAACACCATATATTTT. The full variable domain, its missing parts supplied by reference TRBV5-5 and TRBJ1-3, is DAGVTQSPTHLIKTRGQQVTLRCSPISGHKSVSWYQQVLGQGPQFIFQYYEKEERGRGNFPDRFSARQFPNYSSELNVNALLLGDSALYLCASSQEVKGGNTIYFGEGSWLTVV.

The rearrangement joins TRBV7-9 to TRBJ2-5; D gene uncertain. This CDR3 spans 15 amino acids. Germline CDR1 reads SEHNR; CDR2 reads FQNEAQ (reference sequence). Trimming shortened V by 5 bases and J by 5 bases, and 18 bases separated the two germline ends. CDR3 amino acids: CASSQDVVVRETQYF. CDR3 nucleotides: TGTGCCAGCAGCCAAGATGTGGTGGTAAGGGAGACCCAGTACTTC.

The CDR3 bases are TGTGCCTGTGGACAGTTAGCAACTAATGAAAAACTGTTTTTT. Translated, it gives CACGQLATNEKLFF. The rearrangement joins TRBV30 to TRBJ1-4, with D possibly matching TRBD1 (6 bases). Between the trimmed V and J ends, which lost 6 bases and 0 bases, there was a span of 11 bases. Germline V lookup: CDR1 GTSNPN, CDR2 SVGIG (reference sequence). CDR3 length equals 14 residues.

The CDR3 sequence: CASRGINSPLHF. CDR3 DNA sequence: TGTGCCAGCAGGGGTATTAATTCACCCCTCCACTTT. J is TRBJ1-6 and V is TRBV7-9; D call uncertain. V lost 6 bases, J lost 6 bases, and 6 bases lay in between. CDR3 size: 12 residues. The germline V gene encodes CDR1 SEHNR and CDR2 FQNEAQ (reference sequence).

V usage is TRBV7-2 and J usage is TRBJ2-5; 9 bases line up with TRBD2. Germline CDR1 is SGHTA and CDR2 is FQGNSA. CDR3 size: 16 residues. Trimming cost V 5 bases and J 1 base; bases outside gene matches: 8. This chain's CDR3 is CASSRPQTSGQETQYF. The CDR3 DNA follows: TGTGCCAGCAGCCGCCCTCAGACTAGCGGCCAAGAGACCCAGTACTTC.

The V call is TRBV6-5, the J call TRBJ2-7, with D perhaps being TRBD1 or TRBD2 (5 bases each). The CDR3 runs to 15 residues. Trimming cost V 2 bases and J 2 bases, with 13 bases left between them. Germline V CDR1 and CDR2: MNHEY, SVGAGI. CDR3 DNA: TGTGCCAGCAGTTACCGGGAAAGGGGAGCCTACGAGCAGTACTTC. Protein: CASSYRERGAYEQYF.

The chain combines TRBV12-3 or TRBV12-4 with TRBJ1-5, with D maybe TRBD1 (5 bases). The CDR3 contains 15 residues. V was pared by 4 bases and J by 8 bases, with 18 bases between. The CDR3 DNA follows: TGTGCCAGCAGTTCCCCGGGGCGACGTGGGGAGCCCCAGCATTTT. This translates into CASSSPGRRGEPQHF.